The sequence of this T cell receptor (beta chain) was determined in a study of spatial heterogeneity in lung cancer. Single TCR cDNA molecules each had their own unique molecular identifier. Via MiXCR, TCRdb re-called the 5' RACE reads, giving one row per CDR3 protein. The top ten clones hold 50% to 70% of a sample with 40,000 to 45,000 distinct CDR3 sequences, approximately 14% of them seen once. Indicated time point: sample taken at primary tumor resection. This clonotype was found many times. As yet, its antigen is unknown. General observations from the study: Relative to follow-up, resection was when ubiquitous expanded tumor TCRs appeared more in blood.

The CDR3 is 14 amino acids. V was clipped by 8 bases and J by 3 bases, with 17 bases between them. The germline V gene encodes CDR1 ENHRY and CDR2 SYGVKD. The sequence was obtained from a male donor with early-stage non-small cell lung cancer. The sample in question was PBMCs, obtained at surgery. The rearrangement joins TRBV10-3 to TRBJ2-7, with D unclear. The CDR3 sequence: CAIAEVGIRYEQYF. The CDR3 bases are TGTGCCATCGCCGAGGTGGGCATCCGCTACGAGCAGTACTTC.